Listed here are 11 T cell receptor beta chains from one sample, sequenced in a study of radiotherapy plus CTLA-4 blockade in lung cancer. Measured with immunoSEQ multiplex PCR; TCRdb has only the in-frame clones, and not every one. The sample records approximately 89,000 clones, roughly four fifths being singletons. The sample in question was peripheral blood, obtained from a patient treated with radiotherapy plus ipilimumab. The source is a human donor with non-small cell lung cancer that progressed on radiotherapy plus ipilimumab.

V and J are TRBV28 and TRBJ2-7; 9 bases match TRBD1. In germline, CDR1 is MDHEN, CDR2 SYDVKM. The CDR3 extends over 16 amino acids. Germline trimming cut 2 bases from V and 2 bases from J; bases unmatched to any gene: 7. The CDR3 loop reads CASSLIRTGAAYEQYF. Written as DNA, the CDR3 is TGTGCCAGCAGTTTAATACGGACAGGGGCGGCCTACGAGCAGTACTTC.

This clone was detected once. The chain has TRBV9 and TRBJ2-6; D unclear. The CDR3 runs to 13 residues. V was clipped by 2 bases and J by 2 bases, with 2 bases between them. Germline CDR1 and CDR2: SGDLS and YYNGEE. For the CDR3, the DNA is TGTGCCAGCAGCGTCCCTGGGGCCAACGTCCTGACTTTC. Protein: CASSVPGANVLTF.

The chain has TRBV18 and TRBJ2-1, with 9 bases lining up with TRBD1. This CDR3 spans 16 amino acids. Germline V gives CDR1 KGHSH, CDR2 LQKENI. V gave up 3 bases and J gave up 2 bases; unmatched junction bases: 5. Written as DNA, the CDR3 is TGTGCCAGCTCACCGGGGACAGGGTTCGCCTACAATGAGCAGTTCTTC. Translating gives CASSPGTGFAYNEQFF.

The genes are TRBV12-5 and TRBJ2-5; D gene uncertain. From germline, CDR1 is LGHNT and CDR2 FRNRAP. V lost 1 base, J lost 0 bases, and 9 bases lay in between. The CDR3 has 15 residues. DNA of the CDR3: TGTGCTAGTGGTTTGGCCCGAGGCTACCAAGAGACCCAGTACTTC. This encodes CASGLARGYQETQYF.

This rearrangement joins TRBV13 to TRBJ1-1; 10 bases match TRBD1. Germline V gene sequence: CDR1 PRHDT, CDR2 FYEKMQ (reference sequence). Trimming cost V 3 bases and J 7 bases; bases outside gene matches: 5. The CDR3 covers 14 residues. The DNA for the CDR3 is TGTGCCAGCAGCTTGGGACAGGGGTTCGGTGAAGCTTTCTTT. This sequence encodes CASSLGQGFGEAFF.

The V and J genes are TRBV11-1 and TRBJ2-7; D uncertain. The CDR3 contains 12 residues. V lost 5 bases to trimming and J lost 4 bases, with 9 bases between them. Germline CDR1 SGHAT, CDR2 FQDESV (reference sequence). CDR3 protein: CASSPVAYEQYF. The DNA of the CDR3 is TGTGCCAGCAGCCCCGTTGCTTACGAGCAGTACTTC.

This chain joins TRBV19 and TRBJ1-5; TRBD1 is a possible D gene (6 bases). Trimming cost V 3 bases and J 2 bases, with 11 bases left between them. The CDR3 loop spans 15 amino acids. Germline V gene data show CDR1 as LNHDA and CDR2 as SQIVND (reference sequence). CDR3 in amino acids: CASSIPGEGNQPQHF. Here the CDR3 DNA reads TGTGCCAGTAGTATCCCAGGGGAAGGCAATCAGCCCCAGCATTTT.

V is TRBV30 and J is TRBJ1-4; 9 nucleotides line up with TRBD1. This CDR3 has 16 residues. Trimming removed 1 base from V and 7 bases from J; junction bases left unmatched: 10. The germline V gene encodes CDR1 GTSNPN and CDR2 SVGIG (reference sequence). This CDR3 is CAWSEKGTGSSEKLFF. CDR3 DNA sequence: TGTGCCTGGAGTGAAAAAGGGACAGGGTCTAGTGAAAAACTGTTTTTT.

The V call is TRBV5-8, the J call TRBJ2-7, with unresolved D. Trimming pared 2 bases from V and 3 bases from J, leaving 15 bases between. The CDR3 sequence is 15 residues long. Germline CDR1 SGHTS, CDR2 YDEGEE. As DNA, the CDR3 is TGTGCCAGCAGCTTACGGCCCTACCCAGGCTACGAGCAGTACTTC. As protein: CASSLRPYPGYEQYF. The complete variable domain, with remaining parts taken from reference TRBV5-8 and TRBJ2-7, reads EAGVTQSPTHLIKTRGQQATLRCSPISGHTSVYWYQQALGLGLQFLLWYDEGEERNRGNFPPRFSGRQFPNYSSELNVNALELEDSALYLCASSLRPYPGYEQYFGPGTRLTVT.

This clone showed up just once. This sequence joins TRBV11-2 and TRBJ2-7; 12 positions agree with TRBD2. The CDR3 has 15 residues. The J segment lost 6 bases and the V segment lost 0 bases, leaving 3 bases of the junction unmatched. Germline CDR1 is SGHAT and CDR2 is FQNNGV. The CDR3 DNA reads as TGTGCCAGCAGCTTAGATCCTAGCGGGAGGGGCGAGCAGTACTTC. It codes for CASSLDPSGRGEQYF.

The chain employs TRBV2 and TRBJ2-5; TRBD2 aligns across 7 bases. The V gene end was trimmed by 5 bases and the J gene end by 7 bases; junction bases not matched to a gene: 13. CDR3 length: 15 residues. Per germline, CDR1 SNHLY and CDR2 FYNNEI. DNA of the CDR3: TGTGCCAGCAGTCCCCAAAGGGCGGCGGGGGTGACCCAGTACTTC. Its protein is CASSPQRAAGVTQYF.